This TCR beta chain was found in a study of control samples from healthy donors and cancer patients. The protocol was immunoSEQ multiplex PCR, while the TCRdb copy is restricted to in-frame clones and leaves out a portion. The sample holds some 71,000 clones, about 90% seen once. This clonotype was obtained from a woman between 50 and 59 years old with head and neck cancer. The material sequenced was PBMCs.

This CDR3 is CASSLVGNTIYF. CDR3 nucleotides: TGCGCCAGCAGCTTGGTAGGAAACACCATATATTTT. This chain joins TRBV5-1 and TRBJ1-3; D call uncertain. Trimming cost V 0 bases and J 4 bases, with 2 bases left between them. CDR1 and CDR2 from the germline V gene are SGHRS and YFSETQ. This CDR3 is 12 amino acids long. Looking up the rest from reference TRBV5-1 and TRBJ1-3 gives the full variable domain: KAGVTQTPRYLIKTRGQQVTLSCSPISGHRSVSWYQQTPGQGLQFLFEYFSETQRNKGNFPGRFSGRQFSNSRSEMNVSTLELGDSALYLCASSLVGNTIYFGEGSWLTVV.